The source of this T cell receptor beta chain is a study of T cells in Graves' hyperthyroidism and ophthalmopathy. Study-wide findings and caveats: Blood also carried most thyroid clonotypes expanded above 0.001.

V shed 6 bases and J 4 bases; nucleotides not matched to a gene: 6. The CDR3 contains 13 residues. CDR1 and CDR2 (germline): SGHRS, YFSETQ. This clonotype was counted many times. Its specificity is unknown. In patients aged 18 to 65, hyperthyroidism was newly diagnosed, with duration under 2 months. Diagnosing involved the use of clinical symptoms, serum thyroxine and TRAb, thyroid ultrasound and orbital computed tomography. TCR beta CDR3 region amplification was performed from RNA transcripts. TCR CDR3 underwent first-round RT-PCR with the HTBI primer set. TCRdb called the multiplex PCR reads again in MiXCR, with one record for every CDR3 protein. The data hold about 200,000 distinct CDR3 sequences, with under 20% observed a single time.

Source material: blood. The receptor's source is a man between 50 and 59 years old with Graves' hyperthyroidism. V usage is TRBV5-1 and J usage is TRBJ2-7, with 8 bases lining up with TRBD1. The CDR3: CASKLQGGYEQYF. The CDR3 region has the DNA TGCGCCAGCAAACTACAGGGGGGATACGAGCAGTACTTC.